This TCR beta chain appears in the sequencing data of a study of control samples from healthy donors and cancer patients. Method: immunoSEQ multiplex PCR; TCRdb's copy keeps in-frame clones and lacks some. This sample has some 150,000 clones, with about 90% found just once. The CDR3 consists of 17 residues. The V segment lost 1 base and the J segment 4 bases; nucleotides outside the gene matches: 12. The germline V gene encodes CDR1 KGHSH and CDR2 LQKENI. The specimen sequenced was blood. The rearrangement joins TRBV18 to TRBJ1-2; 7 nucleotides align to TRBD1. This sequence originates from a man between 18 and 29 years old in good health. In DNA form, the CDR3 reads TGTGCCAGCTCACCACGACAGGGTGTGTCCCCTAGCTATGGCTACACCTTC. Its protein product is CASSPRQGVSPSYGYTF.